Sequencing of this T cell receptor (beta chain) was carried out in a study of T cells after yellow fever vaccination. About the study: Low-cell-number fractions were prepared with SMART-Seq v4 Ultra Low Input. Study outcomes and limitations: Most primary-vaccination clones reappeared after the booster (approximately 97% CD4, 75% to 90% CD8). Weaker, the secondary response had a peak occurring faster, on day 5 versus 15.

5'RACE template switching generated TCR cDNA, adding a universal primer site and UMIs. TCRdb reprocessed the 5' RACE reads with MiXCR, giving one entry per CDR3 protein. The sample has about 27,000 distinct CDR3 sequences; approximately 4.9% are singletons. Germline lookup yields CDR1 GTSNPN and CDR2 SVGIG (reference sequence). V lost 5 bases, J lost 4 bases, and 11 bases lay in between. The length of the CDR3 is 12 residues. The specimen was PBMCs, either bulk or a sorted T-cell subset (CD4+, CD8+, memory, or dextramer-sorted; not recorded which), collected on the day of the yellow fever booster vaccination. The chain joins TRBV30 to TRBJ1-2, with D possibly matching TRBD1 (6 bases). The TCR comes from a man in his late teens or twenties who received the YFV17D yellow fever vaccine. CDR3 DNA: TGTGCCTGGGCAGGGGTCTCCTATGGCTACACCTTC. Translating it yields CAWAGVSYGYTF.